Below are 32 T cell receptor beta chains sequenced from a single sample in a study of OX40 agonist ivuxolimab in advanced cancers. TCRdb keeps only in-frame clones here, not all; method: immunoSEQ multiplex PCR. This repertoire shows fewer than 90,000 clones, 85% to 90% found once; its top ten account for roughly 8.6%. This specimen was CD4+ or CD8+ T cells sorted from blood, taken in a trial of the OX40 agonist ivuxolimab. The receptors come from an adult with an advanced solid tumor such as melanoma, head and neck, liver or kidney cancer.

The J gene is TRBJ1-3, the V gene TRBV2, with D possibly matching TRBD1 (5 bases). The germline V and J ends were trimmed by 6 bases and 0 bases, with 12 bases remaining between them. This CDR3 contains 15 residues. Germline V gene lookup returns CDR1 SNHLY and CDR2 FYNNEI. The CDR3 here is CASRGDRLSGNTIYF. In DNA form, the CDR3 reads TGTGCCAGCAGGGGGGACCGCCTCTCTGGAAACACCATATATTTT.

This sequence joins TRBV5-1 and TRBJ2-5; 7 bases are shared with TRBD2. Trimming took 0 bases from V and 5 from J; bases not matched to a gene: 4. Germline V lookup: CDR1 SGHRS, CDR2 YFSETQ. The CDR3 loop spans 14 amino acids. Here the CDR3 reads CASSLAVGGETQYF. For the CDR3, the DNA is TGCGCCAGCAGCTTGGCGGTCGGGGGGGAGACCCAGTACTTC. The complete variable domain, with remaining parts taken from reference TRBV5-1 and TRBJ2-5, reads KAGVTQTPRYLIKTRGQQVTLSCSPISGHRSVSWYQQTPGQGLQFLFEYFSETQRNKGNFPGRFSGRQFSNSRSEMNVSTLELGDSALYLCASSLAVGGETQYFGPGTRLLVL.

The CDR3 nucleotides are TGTGCCAGCAGCTCCCCGGCGGGAGGGCCCACAGATACGCAGTATTTT. Translating gives CASSSPAGGPTDTQYF. The V gene is TRBV5-4, the J gene TRBJ2-3; 9 positions agree with TRBD2. The CDR3 has 16 amino acids. The junction had 7 bases not matched to a gene; V was cut back by 3 bases and J by 2 bases. The germline V gene encodes CDR1 SGHNT and CDR2 YYREEE (reference sequence).

The chain employs TRBV4-2 and TRBJ2-1; the D gene is possibly TRBD1 (5 bases). Trimming pared 1 base from V and 9 bases from J, leaving 16 bases between. Germline V CDR1 and CDR2: LGHNA, YNFKEQ. CDR3 length: 15 residues. The CDR3: CASSQVGAAKAEQFF. In nucleotides, the CDR3 is TGTGCCAGCAGCCAAGTAGGGGCAGCTAAGGCTGAGCAGTTCTTC.

The chain couples TRBV27 to TRBJ1-5, with D hard to call. In germline, CDR1 is MNHEY, CDR2 SMNVEV (reference sequence). V lost 4 bases to trimming and J lost 3 bases, with 10 bases between them. The CDR3 runs 14 residues. CDR3 DNA: TGTGCCAGCAGTTCGGGAGAGTTCAATCAGCCCCAGCATTTT. Translated: CASSSGEFNQPQHF.

DNA for the CDR3: TGCAGCGTAGCGCGGGGGAATCAGCCCCAGCATTTT. Translating gives CSVARGNQPQHF. This chain joins TRBV29-1 and TRBJ1-5; the D gene is possibly TRBD1 (5 bases). Trimming removed 6 bases at V and 4 bases at J, with 10 bases between. The CDR3 is made up of 12 amino acids. The V gene's germline CDR1 is SQVTM and CDR2 ANQGSEA.

The table lists this clone with a few counts. The CDR3 bases are TGCGCCAGCAGCAGGACACTTCCTCTGGTCACAGATACGCAGTATTTT. Protein sequence: CASSRTLPLVTDTQYF. The chain combines TRBV4-1 with TRBJ2-3, with TRBD1 as a possible D gene (5 bases). V was pared by 5 bases and J by 2 bases, with 17 bases between. Germline CDR1 and CDR2: MGHRA and YSYEKL. The CDR3 runs to 16 residues.

This chain uses TRBV2 with TRBJ2-3; 9 nucleotides agree with TRBD2. With 3 bases clipped from V and 5 bases from J, the junction kept 6 bases outside the gene matches. This CDR3 spans 15 amino acids. The germline V gene encodes CDR1 SNHLY and CDR2 FYNNEI. This CDR3 reads CASSDRAGGKDTQYF. In DNA form, the CDR3 reads TGTGCCAGCAGTGATAGGGCGGGAGGGAAAGATACGCAGTATTTT. Full variable domain (outside the CDR3, taken from reference TRBV2 and TRBJ2-3): EPEVTQTPSHQVTQMGQEVILRCVPISNHLYFYWYRQILGQKVEFLVSFYNNEISEKSEIFDDQFSVERPDGSNFTLKIRSTKLEDSAMYFCASSDRAGGKDTQYFGPGTRLTVL.

This chain connects TRBV2 to TRBJ2-7, with D uncertain. Per the germline V gene, CDR1 is SNHLY and CDR2 is FYNNEI. CDR3 length: 12 amino acids. Trimming cost V 1 base and J 2 bases, with 3 bases left between them. DNA of the CDR3: TGTGCCAGCAGTGAAGTGACCTACGAGCAGTACTTC. Encoded protein: CASSEVTYEQYF.

The V call is TRBV6-5, the J call TRBJ2-4; 11 positions agree with TRBD2. V dropped 5 bases and J dropped 9; count of bases not matched to a gene: 6. Germline values: CDR1 MNHEY, CDR2 SVGAGI. The CDR3 is 14 amino acids. This CDR3 is CASSKLAGVAIQYF. CDR3 DNA sequence: TGTGCCAGCAGTAAACTAGCGGGAGTGGCCATTCAGTACTTC.

The chain couples TRBV7-6 to TRBJ2-3; TRBD2 agrees at 14 bases. CDR1 is SGHVS, CDR2 FNYEAQ, per germline. This CDR3 spans 20 amino acids. V was clipped by 4 bases and J by 3 bases; unmatched bases: 15. The CDR3 region has the DNA TGTGCCAGCAGCTCCGTCCCGGGACTAGCGGGGGAGCCGAAGACAGATACGCAGTATTTT. Translating gives CASSSVPGLAGEPKTDTQYF. The variable domain in full, with the rest retrieved from reference TRBV7-6 and TRBJ2-3, is GAGVSQSPRYKVTKRGQDVALRCDPISGHVSLYWYRQALGQGPEFLTYFNYEAQQDKSGLPNDRFSAERPEGSISTLTIQRTEQRDSAMYRCASSSVPGLAGEPKTDTQYFGPGTRLTVL.

The J gene is TRBJ1-1, the V gene TRBV28; D unresolved. V dropped 4 bases and J dropped 10 bases, with 19 bases sitting between them. This CDR3 has 14 residues. Germline V gives CDR1 MDHEN, CDR2 SYDVKM. In DNA form, the CDR3 reads TGTGCCAGCAGTTACTCAACCCCCCGACTTGGAGCTTTCTTT. Protein: CASSYSTPRLGAFF.

The chain carries TRBV9 and TRBJ2-5, with 11 nucleotides matching TRBD2. V shed 2 bases and J 3 bases; nucleotides not matched to a gene: 9. The CDR3 runs to 17 residues. CDR1 is SGDLS, CDR2 YYNGEE, per germline. CDR3 in DNA: TGTGCCAGCAGCGTCGGAAAAAGACTAGCGGGGAAAGAGACCCAGTACTTC. Translated, it gives CASSVGKRLAGKETQYF.

V and J are TRBV5-6 and TRBJ2-2, with TRBD2 as a possible D gene (7 bases). Per germline, CDR1 SGHDT and CDR2 YYEEEE. The V end was cut by 1 base, the J end by 6 bases, with 13 bases between. The CDR3 loop spans 15 amino acids. CDR3 in amino acids: CASSLPGGAAGELFF. The DNA for the CDR3 is TGTGCCAGCAGCTTGCCTGGGGGGGCCGCCGGGGAGCTGTTTTTT.

The V call is TRBV5-5, the J call TRBJ1-5, with 9 bases identical to TRBD1. Germline loops: CDR1 SGHKS, CDR2 YYEKEE (reference sequence). The CDR3 has 14 residues. V shed 4 bases and J 6 bases; nucleotides not matched to a gene: 5. The CDR3 region has the DNA TGTGCCAGCAGCACGGGACAGGGCAGTCAGCCCCAGCATTTT. Its protein is CASSTGQGSQPQHF.

This clone showed up just a few times. The chain couples TRBV28 to TRBJ2-7; TRBD2 aligns across 8 bases. Germline values: CDR1 MDHEN, CDR2 SYDVKM. This CDR3 has 13 amino acids. Trimming cost V 9 bases and J 2 bases; bases outside gene matches: 6. DNA for the CDR3: TGTGCCAGTCAAACGGGGGGGGCCTACGAGCAGTACTTC. It codes for CASQTGGAYEQYF. Full variable domain (remainder filled in from reference TRBV28 and TRBJ2-7): DVKVTQSSRYLVKRTGEKVFLECVQDMDHENMFWYRQDPGLGLRLIYFSYDVKMKEKGDIPEGYSVSREKKERFSLILESASTNQTSMYLCASQTGGAYEQYFGPGTRLTVT.

The rearrangement joins TRBV10-3 to TRBJ1-1; D not resolved. The ends were cut back, 2 bases at V and 6 bases at J, with 16 bases in the middle. Germline lookup yields CDR1 ENHRY and CDR2 SYGVKD. This CDR3 region has 15 residues. In nucleotides, the CDR3 is TGTGCCATCAGTGAGAATCCGGGGATTCAACCTGAAGCTTTCTTT. It translates to CAISENPGIQPEAFF.

This chain connects TRBV4-2 to TRBJ2-5, with 7 bases identical to TRBD1. The DNA end lines up better with TRBJ2-7; the J call may be wrong. CDR1 LGHNA and CDR2 YNFKEQ come from the germline V gene. The CDR3 contains 15 residues. CDR3 bases: TGTGCCAGCAGCCAGGCCGCCGGGACAGCCGGCGAGCAGTACTTC. As protein: CASSQAAGTAGEQYF.

The chain couples TRBV4-1 to TRBJ1-5; D unresolved. Trimming cost V 4 bases and J 0 bases, with 16 bases left between them. CDR3 size: 17 residues. Germline V gene lookup returns CDR1 MGHRA and CDR2 YSYEKL. This CDR3 reads CASSPRWQEYSNQPQHF. The CDR3 DNA is TGCGCCAGCAGCCCTCGTTGGCAGGAGTATAGCAATCAGCCCCAGCATTTT.

The genes are TRBV2 and TRBJ2-7, with a possible D match to TRBD1 (6 bases). The CDR3 consists of 14 residues. Trimming cost V 7 bases and J 0 bases, with 13 bases left between them. CDR1 and CDR2 from the germline V gene are SNHLY and FYNNEI. The CDR3 is CASTGAGDSYEQYF. In DNA form, the CDR3 reads TGTGCCAGCACTGGAGCAGGGGACTCCTACGAGCAGTACTTC. Complete variable domain (other parts from reference TRBV2 and TRBJ2-7): EPEVTQTPSHQVTQMGQEVILRCVPISNHLYFYWYRQILGQKVEFLVSFYNNEISEKSEIFDDQFSVERPDGSNFTLKIRSTKLEDSAMYFCASTGAGDSYEQYFGPGTRLTVT.

The rearrangement links TRBV5-4 to TRBJ1-6; 8 nucleotides match TRBD1. Germline loops: CDR1 SGHNT, CDR2 YYREEE (reference sequence). J gave up 6 bases and V 3 bases, and 8 bases lay outside the gene matches. The CDR3 spans 16 residues. The CDR3 DNA reads as TGTGCCAGCAGCTCCGGACAGGGCAGTGGTAATTCACCCCTCCACTTT. Amino acid sequence: CASSSGQGSGNSPLHF.

This chain uses TRBV6-1 with TRBJ1-5, with 8 bases aligning to TRBD1. V shed 10 bases, J shed 0 bases, and the junction held 8 bases outside the gene matches. CDR3 size: 15 residues. Germline V gene sequence: CDR1 MNHNS, CDR2 SASEGT. The CDR3 reads CATSGQGLSNQPQHF. In DNA, the CDR3 is TGTGCCACCTCTGGACAGGGACTTAGCAATCAGCCCCAGCATTTT.

Here the CDR3 DNA reads TGTGCCAGCAGTTACGGATCACCCCTCCACTTT. Its translation: CASSYGSPLHF. V is TRBV6-5 and J is TRBJ1-6, with D hard to call. Germline lookup yields CDR1 MNHEY and CDR2 SVGAGI. The CDR3 length is 11 residues. The V end was cut by 2 bases, the J end by 10 bases, with 3 bases between.

This clone was picked up a small number of times. The V gene is TRBV2, the J gene TRBJ2-7; the D is unclear. Trimming left V 2 bases short and J 0 bases short, with 2 bases between. Germline lookup yields CDR1 SNHLY and CDR2 FYNNEI. This CDR3 has 12 residues. The CDR3: CASSELSYEQYF. CDR3 DNA: TGTGCCAGCAGTGAACTCTCCTACGAGCAGTACTTC.

Concerning this clone: The junction does not match germline at one end; this may be a read error. J is TRBJ1-5 and V is TRBV6-5; perhaps TRBD1 as D (5 bases). Germline CDR1 and CDR2: MNHEY and SVGAGI. This CDR3 comprises 13 residues. The CDR3 coding sequence is TGTGCCATCAGTGCTGGGGGAAATCAGCCCCAGCATTTT. Protein sequence: CAISAGGNQPQHF.

The chain links TRBV19 to TRBJ2-7; D call uncertain. Trimming stripped 3 bases from V and 2 bases from J, with 11 bases between. This CDR3 is 14 amino acids long. CDR1 is LNHDA and CDR2 is SQIVND in the germline V gene (reference sequence). The DNA for the CDR3 is TGTGCCAGTAGTATTGCCGCGGAAGCCTACGAGCAGTACTTC. Translation gives CASSIAAEAYEQYF.

The chain joins TRBV6-5 to TRBJ1-6, with 7 bases lining up with TRBD1. Germline lookup yields CDR1 MNHEY and CDR2 SVGAGI. The V segment lost 3 bases and the J segment 5 bases; nucleotides outside the gene matches: 4. This CDR3 contains 15 residues. CDR3 in amino acids: CASSYSQGDNSPLHF. DNA of the CDR3: TGTGCCAGCAGTTATTCTCAGGGGGATAATTCACCCCTCCACTTT.

CDR3 DNA sequence: TGTGCCAGCAGCTTAAGTGCGGGGGCAAACTATGGCTACACCTTC. Its translation is CASSLSAGANYGYTF. This rearrangement joins TRBV7-8 to TRBJ1-2; possibly TRBD1 for D (6 bases). CDR1 and CDR2 from the germline V gene are SGHVS and FQNEAQ. Between the trimmed V and J ends, which lost 2 bases and 2 bases, there was a span of 12 bases. This CDR3 has 15 amino acids.

The CDR3 bases are TGTGCCTGGGCCCCTCCCGGGGGGTTCCGCCAGCCCCAGCATTTT. As protein: CAWAPPGGFRQPQHF. The chain carries TRBV30 and TRBJ1-5, with a tentative D call TRBD1 (5 bases). The V end lost 5 bases, the J end lost 7 bases, and 21 bases lay between the germline ends. CDR1 is GTSNPN, CDR2 SVGIG, per germline (reference sequence). CDR3 length: 15 residues.

V and J are TRBV18 and TRBJ1-1; perhaps TRBD1 as D (5 bases). The CDR3 covers 14 residues. V dropped 2 bases and J dropped 5 bases, with 12 bases sitting between them. Germline CDR1 and CDR2: KGHSH and LQKENI. CDR3 loop: CASSPSGTGTEAFF. The DNA of the CDR3 is TGTGCCAGCTCACCAAGCGGGACGGGGACTGAAGCTTTCTTT.

The chain recombines TRBV9 with TRBJ1-4, with a possible D match to TRBD1 (6 bases). Germline CDR1 SGDLS, CDR2 YYNGEE. With 4 bases removed from V and 0 bases from J, the gap between germline ends came to 13 bases. The CDR3 has 16 residues. CDR3 loop: CASSLAGGPTNEKLFF. In DNA, the CDR3 is TGTGCCAGCAGCCTCGCGGGGGGCCCAACTAATGAAAAACTGTTTTTT.

The chain uses TRBV4-1 and TRBJ2-1; TRBD2 matches at 13 bases. Looked up from germline, CDR1 is MGHRA and CDR2 is YSYEKL. With V trimmed by 0 bases and J by 1 base, 6 bases remained unmatched. CDR3 length equals 19 residues. The CDR3 DNA is TGCGCCAGCAGCCAAGATGGACTAGCGGGAGCCATGTCCTACAATGAGCAGTTCTTC. Translation gives CASSQDGLAGAMSYNEQFF.